This T cell receptor (beta chain) was observed in a study of cytomegalovirus exposure and HLA in healthy donors. Study-wide points: Some segments of the V type, notably TRBV6-2 and TRBV6-3, were excluded as indistinguishable. What TCR beta sequences reportedly achieved was accurate prediction of HLA-A and HLA-B alleles in most subjects. Reports showed the classifier diagnosing cytomegalovirus status with high specificity and sensitivity.

The germline V gene encodes CDR1 MDHEN and CDR2 SYDVKM. CDR3 size: 14 residues. V dropped 7 bases and J dropped 4; count of bases not matched to a gene: 8. Healthy bone marrow donors made up the cohort. Comment on this clone: Its antigen is still unknown.

Primers for the PCR totalled 60 Vbeta and 13 Jbeta. Produced via immunoSEQ multiplex PCR; TCRdb's table is partial and in-frame only. The sample includes some 90,000 clones, 76% of them seen just once. Material: PBMCs. This clonotype originated in a middle-aged man in good health and CMV-seronegative. This chain connects TRBV28 to TRBJ1-1, with 8 bases aligning to TRBD1. The DNA for the CDR3 is TGTGCCAGCACCTCGACAGGACAGGGCACTGAAGCTTTCTTT. Protein: CASTSTGQGTEAFF.